The present T cell receptor beta chain was sequenced within a study of cytomegalovirus exposure and HLA in healthy donors. V shed 5 bases, J shed 0 bases, and the junction held 5 bases outside the gene matches. This CDR3 contains 16 residues. The germline CDR1 and CDR2 sequences are PRHDT and FYEKMQ (reference sequence). The PCR contained 60 Vbeta and 13 Jbeta primers. The table came from immunoSEQ multiplex PCR; TCRdb's copy has only in-frame clones and leaves some out. The sample holds 150,000 to 200,000 clones; approximately 80% are singletons and the top ten take 0.75% to 0.9%. Study findings and constraints: Equally common other TCR beta chains were less clonally expanded than HLA-associated ones, a later analysis found. Donors were assumed by presence/absence analyses to have roughly uniform sequencing depth. Previous analysis showed most TCR beta V segments were productive about 87% or about 30% of the time.

Points on this clone: The target antigen is unknown.

Sequenced sample: PBMCs. This TCR was sampled from a woman aged 18-29 years in good health and CMV-seronegative. The chain combines TRBV13 with TRBJ2-2; 8 nucleotides line up with TRBD1. DNA of the CDR3: TGTGCCAGCAGCACACGGACAGGGACGAACACCGGGGAGCTGTTTTTT. Its protein is CASSTRTGTNTGELFF.